This TCR beta chain was profiled in a study of long-term antiretroviral therapy in people with HIV. V was cut by 1 base and J by 10 bases, with 4 bases left in between. CDR3 length equals 10 residues. The germline V gene encodes CDR1 SGHTA and CDR2 FQGNSA. Investigators performed immunoSEQ version v3.0 at survey level. Sequencing used immunoSEQ multiplex PCR; TCRdb keeps in-frame clones, though not all of them. This table has approximately 25,000 clones, around 80% appearing once. The chain is built from TRBV7-2 and TRBJ1-1; D ambiguous. The TCR sequence derives from a middle-aged man with HIV. The sample was unsorted PBMCs, taken 3 years after starting antiretroviral therapy. This CDR3 reads CASSLDGAFF. In nucleotides, the CDR3 is TGTGCCAGCAGCTTAGATGGAGCTTTCTTT.